The 15 T cell receptor beta chains listed next were all sequenced from one sample in a study of PD-1 blockade in classical Hodgkin lymphoma. Noted time point: cycle 4 day 1 (C4D1), after less than 7 weeks of nivolumab. There was relapse after autologous stem cell transplantation in every patient, and there was variation in brentuximab vedotin exposure. Magnetic negative selection was used to purify CD4+ T cells from thawed PBMCs. Libraries were prepared by immunoSEQ multiplex PCR; TCRdb keeps only in-frame clonotypes and omits some of them. Here the sample spans 25,000 to 30,000 clones, more than 80% being singletons. This specimen was CD4+ T cells from blood, taken before the fourth cycle of nivolumab. Receptors originate from a human donor with classical Hodgkin lymphoma.

The chain employs TRBV5-8 and TRBJ1-2; 7 bases match TRBD1. The CDR3 runs to 12 residues. Germline lookup yields CDR1 SGHTS and CDR2 YDEGEE. The junction had 4 bases not matched to a gene; V was cut back by 4 bases and J by 7 bases. The chain's CDR3 is CASSRQGRGYTF. In DNA form, the CDR3 reads TGTGCCAGCAGCCGACAGGGACGTGGCTACACCTTC. The full variable domain, rest sourced from reference TRBV5-8 and TRBJ1-2, is EAGVTQSPTHLIKTRGQQATLRCSPISGHTSVYWYQQALGLGLQFLLWYDEGEERNRGNFPPRFSGRQFPNYSSELNVNALELEDSALYLCASSRQGRGYTFGSGTRLTVV.

This chain joins TRBV11-2 and TRBJ2-5; perhaps D is TRBD1 or TRBD2 (6 bases each). Per the germline V gene, CDR1 is SGHAT and CDR2 is FQNNGV. The CDR3 consists of 12 residues. Deletions cut 8 bases from V and 11 bases from J, with 18 bases between. CDR3 DNA: TGTGCCAGCGGAGGGACCTGGACAGAGCAGTACTTC. Its translation is CASGGTWTEQYF.

J is TRBJ2-7 and V is TRBV7-8; D remains ambiguous. This CDR3 contains 12 residues. Between the trimmed V and J ends, which lost 2 bases and 4 bases, there was a span of 6 bases. Germline V gene lookup returns CDR1 SGHVS and CDR2 FQNEAQ. The CDR3 coding sequence is TGTGCCAGCAGCTTATTGGGATACGAGCAGTACTTC. It codes for CASSLLGYEQYF.

The chain joins TRBV7-8 to TRBJ2-2, with D uncertain. The germline gives CDR1 SGHVS, CDR2 FQNEAQ. V lost 5 bases, J lost 2 bases, and 15 bases lay in between. The CDR3 runs to 16 residues. The CDR3: CASSLPRSTNTGELFF. CDR3 DNA: TGTGCCAGCAGCCTGCCGCGGAGTACCAACACCGGGGAGCTGTTTTTT.

CDR3 sequence: CASSLAPGMNTEAFF. Here the CDR3 DNA reads TGCGCCAGCAGCTTGGCGCCAGGCATGAACACTGAAGCTTTCTTT. The V call is TRBV5-1, the J call TRBJ1-1; D gene uncertain. The V and J ends lost 0 bases and 0 bases respectively, with 9 bases between them. Germline loops: CDR1 SGHRS, CDR2 YFSETQ. This CDR3 region has 15 residues.

A single count supports this clone. The J gene is TRBJ2-1, the V gene TRBV30; 7 nucleotides match TRBD1. Germline V gene data show CDR1 as GTSNPN and CDR2 as SVGIG (reference sequence). J lost 11 bases, V lost 4 bases, and 14 bases had no gene match. The CDR3 runs 14 residues. The CDR3 DNA reads as TGTGCCTGGAACGGGGACAGCTCCCCAATGCAGCAGTTCTTC. Amino acid sequence: CAWNGDSSPMQQFF. The entire variable domain, with the rest obtained from reference TRBV30 and TRBJ2-1, is as follows: SQTIHQWPATLVQPVGSPLSLECTVEGTSNPNLYWYRQAAGRGLQLLFYSVGIGQISSEVPQNLSASRPQDRQFILSSKKLLLSDSGFYLCAWNGDSSPMQQFFGPGTRLTVL.

V gene TRBV5-1 combines with J gene TRBJ1-1; TRBD1 might be the D (5 bases). Looked up from germline, CDR1 is SGHRS and CDR2 is YFSETQ. The CDR3 consists of 18 residues. Trimming cost V 0 bases and J 4 bases, with 22 bases left between them. This chain's CDR3 is CASSLAGGSRTASTEAFF. As DNA, the CDR3 is TGCGCCAGCAGCTTGGCGGGGGGATCTAGGACGGCGAGCACTGAAGCTTTCTTT.

This clone was observed a single time. The V call is TRBV15, the J call TRBJ1-1, with 8 bases matching TRBD1. The CDR3 is 15 amino acids. The trim removed 4 bases at V and 0 bases at J, leaving 4 bases unmatched. CDR1 and CDR2 (germline): LNHNV, YYDKDF (reference sequence). The CDR3 sequence is CATSTWTGLNTEAFF. The CDR3 bases are TGTGCCACCAGCACTTGGACAGGGCTGAACACTGAAGCTTTCTTT.

This clone was seen only a few times. The chain couples TRBV2 to TRBJ1-6; D call uncertain. V shed 9 bases and J shed 7 bases, with 4 bases lying between them. CDR3 length: 10 residues. Germline loops: CDR1 SNHLY, CDR2 FYNNEI. The CDR3: CASRNSPLHF. Here the CDR3 DNA reads TGTGCCAGTCGAAATTCACCCCTCCACTTT. The full variable domain, in which reference TRBV2 and TRBJ1-6 provide the parts outside the CDR3, is EPEVTQTPSHQVTQMGQEVILRCVPISNHLYFYWYRQILGQKVEFLVSFYNNEISEKSEIFDDQFSVERPDGSNFTLKIRSTKLEDSAMYFCASRNSPLHFGNGTRLTVT.

V gene TRBV7-9 combines with J gene TRBJ1-3, with 9 bases identical to TRBD1. The CDR3 extends over 15 amino acids. The germline CDR1 and CDR2 sequences are SEHNR and FQNEAQ (reference sequence). J was trimmed by 4 bases and V by 5 bases; bases with no gene match: 6. The CDR3 loop is CASSQPDRGGNTIYF. Here the CDR3 DNA reads TGTGCCAGCAGCCAGCCGGACAGGGGAGGAAACACCATATATTTT.

V gene TRBV19 combines with J gene TRBJ2-7; 7 bases map to TRBD1. V was clipped by 6 bases and J by 3 bases; unmatched bases: 8. The length of the CDR3 is 14 residues. In germline, CDR1 is LNHDA, CDR2 SQIVND (reference sequence). The CDR3 DNA is TGTGCCAGTAGCGCTGTAGGGGGCGGCTACGAGCAGTACTTC. Protein: CASSAVGGGYEQYF.

The rearrangement links TRBV5-1 to TRBJ1-3; 9 positions match TRBD1. CDR3 length: 14 residues. V shed 4 bases and J 5 bases; nucleotides not matched to a gene: 4. Looked up from germline, CDR1 is SGHRS and CDR2 is YFSETQ. The CDR3 region has the DNA TGCGCCAGCAGCCCCGGGACAGGGAGAAACACCATATATTTT. As protein: CASSPGTGRNTIYF.

This chain joins TRBV2 and TRBJ1-1; D is unclear. In germline, CDR1 is SNHLY, CDR2 FYNNEI. Trimming stripped 0 bases from V and 1 base from J, with 12 bases between. The CDR3 runs to 16 residues. The CDR3 is CASSEAQVRGNTEAFF. The CDR3 DNA sequence: TGTGCCAGCAGTGAAGCGCAAGTTCGGGGGAACACTGAAGCTTTCTTT. The complete variable domain, with remaining parts taken from reference TRBV2 and TRBJ1-1, reads EPEVTQTPSHQVTQMGQEVILRCVPISNHLYFYWYRQILGQKVEFLVSFYNNEISEKSEIFDDQFSVERPDGSNFTLKIRSTKLEDSAMYFCASSEAQVRGNTEAFFGQGTRLTVV.

Here the CDR3 reads CASSQGSGGGEQYF. CDR3 bases: TGTGCCAGCAGCCAGGGCAGCGGGGGGGGCGAGCAGTACTTC. V usage is TRBV7-2 and J usage is TRBJ2-7; 10 positions match TRBD2. CDR3 length: 14 residues. V lost 5 bases and J lost 6; bases outside the gene matches: 7. Germline V lookup: CDR1 SGHTA, CDR2 FQGNSA.

The V and J genes are TRBV21-1 and TRBJ2-7; the table calls TRBD1, which could not be checked here. TRBV21-1 is flagged as a pseudogene. The CDR3 extends over 18 amino acids. The CDR3 coding sequence is TGTGCCAGCAGCCGACCGGGATGGGGACAGTACAACTCCTACGAGCAGTACTTC. Translation: CASSRPGWGQYNSYEQYF.